Sequencing of this T cell receptor beta chain was carried out in a study of T cell clusters in autoimmune cytopenias. TRB rearrangements were amplified by touch-down multiplex PCR with mixed TRB-A/B primers. TCRdb reprocessed the multiplex PCR reads and stores each CDR3 protein as one record, lacking DNA. The sample is made up of approximately 12,000 distinct CDR3 sequences, and the top ten hold around 3.4% of it. TRB amplification used 250 ng of peripheral blood genomic DNA. This clonotype is medium-sized by frequency. The CDR3 is made up of 16 amino acids. Germline values: CDR1 DFQATT, CDR2 SNEGSKA (reference sequence). The same specimen was also included in a second study, on T cell repertoires in aging, cancer and after chemotherapy.

The sample comprised peripheral blood. The sequence came from a human donor in good health. V is TRBV20-1 and J is TRBJ2-3; TCRdb's D call of TRBD1 is untestable without DNA. CDR3 amino acids: CSARSRDTDFTDTQYF.